Sequencing of this TCR beta chain was carried out in a study of blood T cells in healthy people across ages. Study-level results: Older age went with lower TCR beta diversity per million T cells, in a roughly linear way.

Combining a sample-barcoded 5' primer with a J-beta primer mix, a second PCR ran for about 7 to 11 cycles. TCRdb fed the 5' RACE reads into MiXCR, producing one record per CDR3 protein. Of approximately 730,000 distinct CDR3 sequences in the sample, around 46% were seen once. The CDR3 length is 12 residues. Trimming removed 3 bases at V and 4 bases at J, with 9 bases between. Germline V CDR1 and CDR2: DFQATT, SNEGSKA (reference sequence). This clonotype was seen a handful of times. Its antigen is undetermined. The receptor was derived from an older woman in good health. The rearrangement uses TRBV20-1 and TRBJ2-5, with D possibly TRBD2 on 6 matching bases. Sequencing was carried out using blood. This CDR3 reads CSARDYGETQYF. As DNA, the CDR3 is TGCAGTGCTAGGGACTACGGAGAGACCCAGTACTTC.